This TCR beta chain was captured in a study of blood T cell repertoires in COVID-19. Turning to the study itself: Italy, Spain and the United States were the sources of the convalescent and acute COVID-19 samples. PBMCs, B-cell-depleted T cells, or T cells provided the cDNA or gDNA that made up the material.

This clone was seen only once. TCRdb keeps only in-frame clones here, not all; method: immunoSEQ multiplex PCR. The data hold almost 200,000 clones, with 85% to 90% observed a single time. The germline V and J ends were trimmed by 3 bases and 0 bases, with 11 bases remaining between them. The CDR3 is 15 amino acids. The germline V gene encodes CDR1 DFQATT and CDR2 SNEGSKA (reference sequence). Sequenced: peripheral blood. This TCR was sampled from a woman between 65 and 79 years old with acute or convalescent COVID-19. The chain combines TRBV20-1 with TRBJ2-2; D ambiguous. CDR3 protein: CSASSSVPNTGELFF. DNA for the CDR3: TGCAGTGCTAGTTCTTCGGTCCCGAACACCGGGGAGCTGTTTTTT.